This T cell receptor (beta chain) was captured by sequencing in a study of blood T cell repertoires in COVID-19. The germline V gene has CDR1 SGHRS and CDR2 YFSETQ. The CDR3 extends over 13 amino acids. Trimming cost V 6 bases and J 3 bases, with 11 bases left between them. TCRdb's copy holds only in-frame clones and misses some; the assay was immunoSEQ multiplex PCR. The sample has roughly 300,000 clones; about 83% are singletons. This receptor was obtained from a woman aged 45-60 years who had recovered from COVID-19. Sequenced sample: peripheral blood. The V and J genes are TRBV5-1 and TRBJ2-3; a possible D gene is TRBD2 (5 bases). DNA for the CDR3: TGCGCCAGCACAACCTGGAGGACAGATACGCAGTATTTT. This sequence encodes CASTTWRTDTQYF.